This TCR beta chain was found in a study of glioma-infiltrating T cells. TCR alpha and beta CDR3 regions were amplified from RNA using iRepertoire nested multiplex PCR. For one-step reverse transcription and amplification, 100-400 ng of tissue mRNA or PBMC total RNA was used. TCRdb independently ran MiXCR on the multiplex PCR reads; one entry per CDR3 protein. This sample yields under 200,000 distinct CDR3 sequences, of which over 40% are seen a single time; about 5.2% belongs to the top ten. There are a few counts of this clonotype. The antigen is undetermined. This may stem from a read error, because a much larger clone lies one nucleotide away. V dropped 4 bases and J dropped 10 bases, with 11 bases sitting between them. Germline CDR1 is MGHDK and CDR2 is SYGVNS. This CDR3 is built from 13 residues. Study conclusions and caveats: Above-expected tissue-blood divergence occurred in all gliomas, most in low-grade ones. Tissue and blood shared very few CDR3 sequences.

The material sequenced was glioma tissue, nonneoplastic brain tissue, or PBMCs (not recorded which). This clonotype originated in a human donor with low-grade glioma or glioblastoma, undergoing nonglioma brain surgery, or in good health (not recorded which). The genes are TRBV25-1 and TRBJ1-6; the D gene is possibly TRBD1 (6 bases). The CDR3 DNA follows: TGTGCCAGCAGTGGCTACAGGGAATCACCCCTCCACTTT. It yields the protein CASSGYRESPLHF.